The clone carrying this T cell receptor beta chain was seen ten or more times. One entry per CDR3 protein results from TCRdb running MiXCR on the 5' RACE reads. The sample carries 50,000 or so distinct CDR3 sequences, more than 3% recorded once. Between the trimmed V and J ends, which lost 6 bases and 7 bases, there was a span of 16 bases. This CDR3 has 13 residues. This specimen comes from a study of neurological immune-mediated disorders. The sequenced material came from PBMCs. The rearrangement joins TRBV12-3 or TRBV12-4 to TRBJ2-7, with D perhaps matching TRBD2 (5 bases). The sequence came from a young man with multiple sclerosis. CDR3 protein: CASRPDGGGEQYF. In nucleotides, the CDR3 is TGTGCCAGCAGACCCGACGGAGGCGGGGAGCAGTACTTC.